What follows are 29 T cell receptor beta chains derived from one specimen sequenced in a study of T-cell reconstitution after alpha-beta-depleted transplantation in children. The TCRbeta library was prepared with unique molecular identifiers. TCRdb ran MiXCR on the PCR reads and lists one entry per CDR3 protein. This sample carries about 600,000 distinct CDR3 sequences, 10% to 15% of them seen once, and the ten largest clones take around 2.2%. The specimen comprised PBMCs, mostly from graft donor cells, sampled 360 days after TCRalphabeta/CD19-depleted stem cell transplant. The receptors come from a male patient aged 10 to 17 who had a stem cell transplant for acute myeloid leukemia, so the T cells may come from the graft donor.

This chain connects TRBV12-3 or TRBV12-4 to TRBJ2-1; 10 bases agree with TRBD2. V lost 7 bases and J lost 2; bases outside the gene matches: 17. The CDR3 contains 19 residues. The CDR3 loop reads CASISGSGRNSATYNEQFF. CDR3 nucleotide sequence: TGTGCCAGCATTAGTGGTAGCGGGAGGAATAGTGCCACCTACAATGAGCAGTTCTTC.

This clonotype was observed a few times. This chain joins TRBV28 and TRBJ2-5, with 10 positions matching TRBD2. The CDR3 has 15 amino acids. V lost 7 bases and J lost 5; bases outside the gene matches: 10. CDR1 and CDR2 (germline): MDHEN, SYDVKM. The CDR3 nucleotides are TGTGCCAGCAATAGCCTAGCGGGAGCGGGGGAGACCCAGTACTTC. Translating it yields CASNSLAGAGETQYF.

The chain uses TRBV10-3 and TRBJ2-1, with 9 bases fitting TRBD1. From germline, CDR1 is ENHRY and CDR2 SYGVKD. The CDR3 sequence is 17 residues long. J gave up 6 bases and V 0 bases, and 9 bases lay outside the gene matches. CDR3 DNA sequence: TGTGCCATCAGTGAGTCGATCCGGGACAGGGCAAGCAATGAGCAGTTCTTC. This gives the protein CAISESIRDRASNEQFF.

This clonotype was seen repeatedly, ten times or more. The chain links TRBV2 to TRBJ2-7, with 12 bases identical to TRBD2. The CDR3 runs 14 residues. With V trimmed by 11 bases and J by 2 bases, 7 bases remained unmatched. Germline assignment: CDR1 SNHLY and CDR2 FYNNEI. The CDR3 spells CAGSLAGGPYEQYF. For the CDR3, the DNA is TGTGCCGGAAGCCTAGCGGGAGGGCCCTACGAGCAGTACTTC.

This clonotype appeared many times. The chain is built from TRBV10-3 and TRBJ2-2; possible D gene TRBD2, 6 bases. Trimming stripped 3 bases from V and 7 bases from J, with 18 bases between. The CDR3 runs to 16 residues. Germline CDR1 is ENHRY and CDR2 is SYGVKD. The CDR3 coding sequence is TGTGCCATCAGTGATTCACTAGCCCTCAGTGGCGGGGAGCTGTTTTTT. This translates into CAISDSLALSGGELFF.

The table lists this clonotype with a count of one. The J gene is TRBJ1-4, the V gene TRBV9, with D unresolved. CDR1 is SGDLS, CDR2 YYNGEE, per germline. The ends were cut back, 4 bases at V and 8 bases at J, with 12 bases in the middle. The CDR3 spans 13 residues. CDR3 protein: CASSPTTREKLFF. In DNA, the CDR3 is TGTGCCAGCAGCCCTACGACGAGGGAAAAACTGTTTTTT.

The gene calls are TRBV25-1 and TRBJ1-6, with TRBD1 as a possible D gene (5 bases). From germline, CDR1 is MGHDK and CDR2 SYGVNS. V gave up 2 bases and J gave up 16 bases, with 33 bases separating them. This CDR3 region has 19 residues. The CDR3 here is CASSERGRERLWSRDGLHF. The CDR3 DNA reads TGTGCCAGCAGTGAAAGGGGCAGGGAGCGACTTTGGTCAAGAGATGGGCTCCACTTT.

V gene TRBV7-9 combines with J gene TRBJ2-1; D may be TRBD2 (5 bases). Germline loops: CDR1 SEHNR, CDR2 FQNEAQ (reference sequence). The CDR3 runs 16 residues. V lost 1 base, J lost 4 bases, and 14 bases lay in between. The DNA of the CDR3 is TGTGCCAGCAGCTTAGGGGTGCGGACTTCATACAATGAGCAGTTCTTC. Its translation is CASSLGVRTSYNEQFF.

There are a few counts of this clonotype. The rearrangement uses TRBV20-1 and TRBJ2-2; 9 nucleotides match TRBD1. CDR1 and CDR2 (germline): DFQATT, SNEGSKA (reference sequence). This CDR3 is built from 16 residues. J lost 0 bases, V lost 5 bases, and 7 bases had no gene match. The DNA of the CDR3 is TGCAGTGCTCCCGGGACAGGGCCCTCGAACACCGGGGAGCTGTTTTTT. Encoded protein: CSAPGTGPSNTGELFF.

The chain couples TRBV18 to TRBJ2-7; D gene unclear. Germline CDR1 reads KGHSH; CDR2 reads LQKENI. The V gene lost 2 bases and the J gene lost 1 base, with 12 bases spanning the gap. This CDR3 comprises 15 residues. The CDR3 loop is CASSPYPGGSYEQYF. In nucleotides, the CDR3 is TGTGCCAGCTCACCATACCCAGGCGGATCCTACGAGCAGTACTTC.

This clonotype was seen more than once but under ten times. The chain recombines TRBV27 with TRBJ2-2; tentatively, D is TRBD2 (5 bases). V lost 5 bases to trimming and J lost 6 bases, with 13 bases between them. Germline V lookup: CDR1 MNHEY, CDR2 SMNVEV (reference sequence). This CDR3 comprises 14 residues. CDR3 sequence: CASSPASGAGELFF. The CDR3 coding sequence is TGTGCCAGCAGTCCCGCATCCGGGGCCGGGGAGCTGTTTTTT.

This clonotype was detected only a few times. The V gene is TRBV5-1, the J gene TRBJ2-7; no clear D. Looked up from germline, CDR1 is SGHRS and CDR2 is YFSETQ. Trimming took 4 bases from V and 5 from J, leaving 7 bases between them. CDR3 size: 11 residues. CDR3 bases: TGCGCCAGCAGCAGCTCGGACGAGCAGTACTTC. Its translation: CASSSSDEQYF.

This clonotype has at least ten counts. J is TRBJ2-3 and V is TRBV20-1, with D uncertain. The CDR3 consists of 15 residues. Trimming removed 5 bases at V and 0 bases at J, with 15 bases between. The germline CDR1 and CDR2 sequences are DFQATT and SNEGSKA (reference sequence). The CDR3 region has the DNA TGCAGTGCTGAGACCGCGGAGACAAGCACAGATACGCAGTATTTT. Residues: CSAETAETSTDTQYF.

The chain couples TRBV4-2 to TRBJ2-7, with a weak D call TRBD1 (6 bases). The CDR3 totals 13 residues. Trimming left V 1 base short and J 4 bases short, with 8 bases between. Germline V lookup: CDR1 LGHNA, CDR2 YNFKEQ. The CDR3 sequence: CASSQGTVYEQYF. The DNA for the CDR3 is TGTGCCAGCAGCCAAGGGACAGTATACGAGCAGTACTTC.

This clonotype was recorded many times. The CDR3 sequence: CASSQVGETQYF. CDR3 bases: TGTGCCAGCAGCCAAGTAGGAGAGACCCAGTACTTC. The V and J genes are TRBV14 and TRBJ2-5; D unresolved. Germline CDR1 is SGHDN and CDR2 is FVKESK. V was cut by 1 base and J by 4 bases, with 4 bases left in between. This CDR3 has 12 amino acids.

The chain is built from TRBV9 and TRBJ2-1; no reliable D call. Germline V lookup: CDR1 SGDLS, CDR2 YYNGEE. The CDR3 has 16 residues. V was cut by 4 bases and J by 10 bases, with 24 bases left in between. In nucleotides, the CDR3 is TGTGCCAGCAGCCCTCGGGCTAGAGCCGTGGAAGGGGAGCAGTTCTTC. The encoded protein is CASSPRARAVEGEQFF. Full variable domain (outside the CDR3, taken from reference TRBV9 and TRBJ2-1): DSGVTQTPKHLITATGQRVTLRCSPRSGDLSVYWYQQSLDQGLQFLIQYYNGEERAKGNILERFSAQQFPDLHSELNLSSLELGDSALYFCASSPRARAVEGEQFFGPGTRLTVL.

This chain connects TRBV20-1 to TRBJ2-7; TRBD2 matches 9 bases. V lost 0 bases and J lost 1; bases outside the gene matches: 7. The CDR3 runs to 16 residues. Germline-derived CDR1 and CDR2 are DFQATT and SNEGSKA (reference sequence). This CDR3 reads CSARDSGRGGSYEQYF. The CDR3, as DNA: TGCAGTGCTAGAGATAGCGGGAGAGGGGGTTCCTACGAGCAGTACTTC.

This clonotype has just a few counts. J is TRBJ1-2 and V is TRBV4-3, with a tentative D call TRBD1 (5 bases). CDR3 length: 16 amino acids. Per the germline V gene, CDR1 is LGHNA and CDR2 is YSLEER. V was cut by 0 bases and J by 8 bases, with 19 bases left in between. CDR3 region: CASSQDVSGLKPGYTF. Written as DNA, the CDR3 is TGCGCCAGCAGCCAAGATGTTTCGGGACTCAAGCCCGGCTACACCTTC.

Only a few counts were recorded for this clonotype. The rearrangement joins TRBV18 to TRBJ2-7; the D gene is possibly TRBD1 (6 bases). CDR1 and CDR2 (germline): KGHSH, LQKENI. This CDR3 is built from 14 residues. V was cut by 2 bases and J by 4 bases, with 12 bases left in between. Here the CDR3 reads CASSPAQGPYEQYF. The DNA of the CDR3 is TGTGCCAGCTCACCAGCACAGGGACCGTACGAGCAGTACTTC.

This clonotype was seen a handful of times. The chain is built from TRBV7-2 and TRBJ2-1; 12 bases agree with TRBD1. The germline gives CDR1 SGHTA, CDR2 FQGNSA. CDR3 length: 15 amino acids. V shed 1 base and J 10 bases; nucleotides not matched to a gene: 5. For the CDR3, the DNA is TGTGCCAGCAGCTTAGGCGGGACAGGGGGCTGGGAGCAGTTCTTC. Encoded protein: CASSLGGTGGWEQFF.

This clonotype has a count of ten or more. The genes are TRBV12-3 or TRBV12-4 and TRBJ2-3, with D hard to call. This CDR3 contains 14 residues. V was pared by 5 bases and J by 7 bases, with 16 bases between. CDR3 loop: CASSDSWTFHTQYF. The CDR3 DNA reads TGTGCCAGCAGTGATAGTTGGACCTTTCATACGCAGTATTTT.

In this sample, this clonotype turned up a few times. The chain carries TRBV28 and TRBJ2-7; 9 bases match TRBD1. Germline V gene data show CDR1 as MDHEN and CDR2 as SYDVKM. The CDR3 runs 15 residues. Trimming at V came to 5 bases and at J to 2 bases, leaving 7 bases not matched to a gene. The CDR3 spells CASSPWTGAPYEQYF. In DNA form, the CDR3 reads TGTGCCAGCAGTCCATGGACAGGGGCCCCCTACGAGCAGTACTTC.

This clonotype showed up many times. This chain connects TRBV28 to TRBJ2-7; D tentatively fits TRBD1 or TRBD2 (5 bases each). Per germline, CDR1 MDHEN and CDR2 SYDVKM. This CDR3 is 16 amino acids long. Trimming removed 5 bases at V and 5 bases at J, with 22 bases between. The CDR3 DNA follows: TGTGCCAGCAGTCCTCAAGCCGGGACGGCAAGACACGAGCAGTACTTC. It is translated as CASSPQAGTARHEQYF.

The rearrangement joins TRBV5-1 to TRBJ2-1; no clear D gene. There are 15 residues in the CDR3. Germline V gene lookup returns CDR1 SGHRS and CDR2 YFSETQ. V gave up 2 bases and J gave up 4 bases, with 13 bases separating them. The CDR3 coding sequence is TGCGCCAGCAGCTTACCGGACGGGCATTACAATGAGCAGTTCTTC. Protein: CASSLPDGHYNEQFF. Full variable domain (missing parts from reference TRBV5-1 and TRBJ2-1): KAGVTQTPRYLIKTRGQQVTLSCSPISGHRSVSWYQQTPGQGLQFLFEYFSETQRNKGNFPGRFSGRQFSNSRSEMNVSTLELGDSALYLCASSLPDGHYNEQFFGPGTRLTVL.

This chain links TRBV12-3 or TRBV12-4 with TRBJ2-1; D not resolved. Trimming pared 8 bases from V and 5 bases from J, leaving 10 bases between. This CDR3 comprises 12 residues. CDR3 bases: TGTGCCAGCGGCCACCCGAACAATGAGCAGTTCTTC. Amino acid sequence: CASGHPNNEQFF.

This clonotype was found a few times. The rearrangement links TRBV12-3 or TRBV12-4 to TRBJ2-3, with 14 bases matching TRBD2. The CDR3 sequence is 17 residues long. V trimming: 6 bases; J trimming: 4 bases; junction bases outside the gene matches: 9. The CDR3 nucleotides read TGTGCCAGCAGCCGACCGGGACTAGCGGGAGTGGCAGATACGCAGTATTTT. Translating gives CASSRPGLAGVADTQYF.

This chain connects TRBV5-1 to TRBJ2-7, with 9 bases lining up with TRBD1. This CDR3 has 19 amino acids. The V segment lost 3 bases and the J segment 1 base; nucleotides outside the gene matches: 17. Germline V CDR1 and CDR2: SGHRS, YFSETQ. CDR3 residues: CASSSPLTTGQGHSYEQYF. CDR3 coding DNA: TGCGCCAGCAGCTCACCGTTAACAACGGGACAGGGACATTCCTACGAGCAGTACTTC. Combining the CDR3 with reference TRBV5-1 and TRBJ2-7 gives the whole variable domain KAGVTQTPRYLIKTRGQQVTLSCSPISGHRSVSWYQQTPGQGLQFLFEYFSETQRNKGNFPGRFSGRQFSNSRSEMNVSTLELGDSALYLCASSSPLTTGQGHSYEQYFGPGTRLTVT.

The rearrangement joins TRBV24-1 to TRBJ2-2, with 8 bases aligning to TRBD1. Trimming took 3 bases from V and 0 from J; bases not matched to a gene: 5. The germline CDR1 and CDR2 sequences are KGHDR and SFDVKD. The CDR3 extends over 17 amino acids. CDR3 residues: CATSDRTGIANTGELFF. The CDR3, as DNA: TGTGCCACCAGTGATAGGACAGGGATCGCGAACACCGGGGAGCTGTTTTTT.

The rearrangement joins TRBV7-2 to TRBJ2-1; D not certain. Trimming removed 2 bases from V and 7 bases from J, with 12 bases in between. There are 14 residues in the CDR3. Germline CDR1 and CDR2: SGHTA and FQGNSA. The CDR3 protein is CASSLTWADNEQFF. In DNA, the CDR3 is TGTGCCAGCAGCTTAACGTGGGCGGATAATGAGCAGTTCTTC.